The T cell receptor beta chain under discussion was sequenced for a study of blood T cell repertoires in COVID-19. Background on the study: Spain, Italy and the United States supplied samples that represented acute and convalescent COVID-19. T cells, B-cell-depleted T cells, or PBMCs supplied cDNA or gDNA.

Original methodology: Cell counts per sample came from amplifying reference gene primers. Clones were read by immunoSEQ multiplex PCR, and TCRdb kept only the in-frame ones, dropping some. D and trimming were read from the DNA, whereas the V and J calls and clone size are those reported in that table. The table has more than 85,000 clones, around 80% seen once. The CDR3 consists of 16 residues. From germline, CDR1 is SGHNT and CDR2 YENEEA. Trimming removed 1 base from V and 2 bases from J, with 12 bases in between. This chain joins TRBV11-3 and TRBJ2-1, with D perhaps matching TRBD2 (6 bases). Material: peripheral blood. This TCR derives from a woman over 75 with acute or convalescent COVID-19. As DNA, the CDR3 is TGTGCCAGCAGCTTAGTAGGCGGGGCAACCTACAATGAGCAGTTCTTC. Amino acid sequence: CASSLVGGATYNEQFF. Combining the CDR3 with reference TRBV11-3 and TRBJ2-1 gives the whole variable domain EAGVVQSPRYKIIEKKQPVAFWCNPISGHNTLYWYLQNLGQGPELLIRYENEEAVDDSQLPKDRFSAERLKGVDSTLKIQPAELGDSAVYLCASSLVGGATYNEQFFGPGTRLTVL.